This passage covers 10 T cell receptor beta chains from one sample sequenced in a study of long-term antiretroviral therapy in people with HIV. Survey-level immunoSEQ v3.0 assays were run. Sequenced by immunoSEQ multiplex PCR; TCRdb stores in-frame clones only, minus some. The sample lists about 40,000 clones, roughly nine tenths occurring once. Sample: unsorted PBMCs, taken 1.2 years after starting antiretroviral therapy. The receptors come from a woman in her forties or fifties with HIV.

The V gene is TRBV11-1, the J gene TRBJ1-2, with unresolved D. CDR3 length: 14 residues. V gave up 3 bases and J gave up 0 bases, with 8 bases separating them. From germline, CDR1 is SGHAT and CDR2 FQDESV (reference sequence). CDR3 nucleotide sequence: TGTGCCAGCAGCTTGGGCAGCTCTAACTATGGCTACACCTTC. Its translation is CASSLGSSNYGYTF.

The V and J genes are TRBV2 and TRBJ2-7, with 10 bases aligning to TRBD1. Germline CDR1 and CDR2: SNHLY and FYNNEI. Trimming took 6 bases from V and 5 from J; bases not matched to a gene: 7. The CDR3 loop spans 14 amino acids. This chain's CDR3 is CASRGDRGLDEQYF. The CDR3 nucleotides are TGTGCCAGCAGGGGAGACAGGGGGCTTGACGAGCAGTACTTC.

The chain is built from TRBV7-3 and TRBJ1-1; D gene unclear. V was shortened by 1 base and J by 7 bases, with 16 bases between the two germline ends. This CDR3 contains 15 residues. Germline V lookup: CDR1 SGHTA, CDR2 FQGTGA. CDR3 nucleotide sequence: TGTGCCAGCAGCTTAATTGGTTCCGCGACCGATGAAGCTTTCTTT. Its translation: CASSLIGSATDEAFF.

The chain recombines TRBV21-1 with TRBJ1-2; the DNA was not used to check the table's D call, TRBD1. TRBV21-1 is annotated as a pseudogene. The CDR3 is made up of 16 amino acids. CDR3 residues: CASSKGETGPSYGYTF. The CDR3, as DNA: TGTGCCAGCAGCAAAGGGGAAACAGGCCCCTCCTATGGCTACACCTTC.

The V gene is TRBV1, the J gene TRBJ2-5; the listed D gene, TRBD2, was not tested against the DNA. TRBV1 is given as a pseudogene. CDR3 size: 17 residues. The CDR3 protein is CTSSQVIQRGPQETQYF. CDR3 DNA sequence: TGCACCAGCAGCCAAGTAATTCAGCGGGGCCCGCAAGAGACCCAGTACTTC.

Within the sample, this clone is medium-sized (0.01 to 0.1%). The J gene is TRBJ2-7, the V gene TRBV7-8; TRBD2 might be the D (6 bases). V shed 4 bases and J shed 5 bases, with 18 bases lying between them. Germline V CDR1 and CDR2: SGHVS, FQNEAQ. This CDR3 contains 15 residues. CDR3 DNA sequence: TGTGCCAGCAGCTCCGCTGGGGACTGGGACGACGAGCAGTACTTC. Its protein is CASSSAGDWDDEQYF.

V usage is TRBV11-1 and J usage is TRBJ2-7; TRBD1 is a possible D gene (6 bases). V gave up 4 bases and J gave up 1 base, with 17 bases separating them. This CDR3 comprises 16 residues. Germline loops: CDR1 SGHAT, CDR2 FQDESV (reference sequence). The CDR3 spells CASSSANRAGSYEQYF. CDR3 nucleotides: TGTGCCAGCAGCTCCGCCAACAGGGCTGGGTCCTACGAGCAGTACTTC.

The CDR3 nucleotides are TGTGCCTGGGGTAGACAGGGTCCCTATGGCTACACCTTC. It yields the protein CAWGRQGPYGYTF. This sequence joins TRBV30 and TRBJ1-2; TRBD1 aligns across 7 bases. This CDR3 spans 13 amino acids. Germline V gene lookup returns CDR1 GTSNPN and CDR2 SVGIG (reference sequence). V lost 5 bases, J lost 4 bases, and 7 bases stayed unmatched.

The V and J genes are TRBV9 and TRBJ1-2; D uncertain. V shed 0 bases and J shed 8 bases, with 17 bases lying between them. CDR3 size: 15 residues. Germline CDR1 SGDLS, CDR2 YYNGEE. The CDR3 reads CASSVAQLGSGGYTF. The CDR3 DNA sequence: TGTGCCAGCAGCGTAGCCCAACTCGGGTCTGGGGGCTACACCTTC.

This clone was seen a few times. DNA of the CDR3: TGCAGCGTTGAGGTATTGGGGGGAAGAGGTAACTATGGCTACACCTTC. Translating it yields CSVEVLGGRGNYGYTF. J is TRBJ1-2 and V is TRBV29-1; perhaps TRBD1 as D (5 bases). This CDR3 comprises 16 residues. Deletions cut 3 bases from V and 1 base from J, with 18 bases between. Germline V gives CDR1 SQVTM, CDR2 ANQGSEA. The whole variable domain, remainder taken from reference TRBV29-1 and TRBJ1-2, is SAVISQKPSRDICQRGTSLTIQCQVDSQVTMMFWYRQQPGQSLTLIATANQGSEATYESGFVIDKFPISRPNLTFSTLTVSNMSPEDSSIYLCSVEVLGGRGNYGYTFGSGTRLTVV.